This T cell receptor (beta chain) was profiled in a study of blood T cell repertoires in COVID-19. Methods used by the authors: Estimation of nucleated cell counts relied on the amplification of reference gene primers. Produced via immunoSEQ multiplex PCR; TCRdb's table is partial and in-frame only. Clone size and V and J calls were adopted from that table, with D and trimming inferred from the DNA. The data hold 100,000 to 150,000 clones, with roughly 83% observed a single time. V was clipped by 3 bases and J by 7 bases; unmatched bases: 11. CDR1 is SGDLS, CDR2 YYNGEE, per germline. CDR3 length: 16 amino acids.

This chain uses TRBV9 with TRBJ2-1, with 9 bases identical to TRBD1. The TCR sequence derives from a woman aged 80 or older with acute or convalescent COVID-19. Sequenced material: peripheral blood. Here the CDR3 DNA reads TGTGCCAGCAGCGCCCAGACAGGGGGGTTTGGGAATGAGCAGTTCTTC. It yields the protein CASSAQTGGFGNEQFF.